This TCR beta chain was recovered during a study of tumor-infiltrating lymphocytes in oesophageal squamous cell carcinoma. This clonotype appeared a few times. MiXCR, run by TCRdb on the PCR reads, gives a single entry per CDR3 protein. The sample lists over 15,000 distinct CDR3 sequences; 45% to 55% were seen once. The CDR3 loop spans 16 amino acids. V lost 4 bases, J lost 0 bases, and 14 bases lay in between. The germline V gene has CDR1 SGHVS and CDR2 FNYEAQ. Sequencing was carried out using esophageal tumor tissue. This chain uses TRBV7-6 with TRBJ2-3, with D unresolved. This receptor was obtained from a male donor with esophageal squamous cell carcinoma. Here the CDR3 reads CASSSHSTPSTDTQYF. CDR3 nucleotides: TGTGCCAGCAGCTCCCACAGTACTCCTAGCACAGATACGCAGTATTTT.